The source of this TCR beta chain is a study of beta chain features in type 1 diabetes. Looking at the study overall: Regarding age, gender and cell yields, patients proved similar to healthy donors. Across all samples, over 85 million sorted cells were examined.

Germline CDR1 SGHNT, CDR2 YENEEA. Trimming left V 5 bases short and J 5 bases short, with 12 bases between. The CDR3 consists of 13 residues. In total, each donor contributed a single heparinised blood draw that averaged roughly 100 mL. To note about this clone: Its specificity is not known.

General observations from the study: VDJ junctions from patients with type 1 diabetes contained fewer insertions and more deletions.

Sequenced material consisted of expressed TCRB transcripts (all of the isolated RNA was reverse transcribed). TCRdb keeps only in-frame clones here, not all; method: immunoSEQ multiplex PCR. The table shows 200,000 to 250,000 clones, with 9% to 10% occurring only once. The sample was naive CD4+ T cells from blood. This TCR derives from a woman under 30 in good health. This chain joins TRBV11-3 and TRBJ1-1, with D tentatively TRBD1 (5 bases). The CDR3 here is CASSLRAGTEAFF. For the CDR3, the DNA is TGTGCCAGCAGCCTAAGAGCAGGGACTGAAGCTTTCTTT.